This passage covers 11 T cell receptor beta chains from one sample sequenced in a study of cytomegalovirus exposure and HLA in healthy donors. The PCR contained 60 Vbeta and 13 Jbeta primers. Method: immunoSEQ multiplex PCR; TCRdb's copy keeps in-frame clones and lacks some. The sample records about 90,000 clones, approximately 69% being singletons. The sample taken for sequencing was PBMCs. These receptors were collected from a woman between 50 and 59 years old in good health and CMV-seropositive.

This chain links TRBV29-1 with TRBJ2-7; 11 positions agree with TRBD1. The V gene's germline CDR1 is SQVTM and CDR2 ANQGSEA. The CDR3 extends over 13 amino acids. Unmatched junction bases numbered 3, after V lost 1 base and J lost 7 bases. The CDR3 DNA reads TGCAGCGTTGAAGGGACAGGGGGCATTGAGCAGTACTTC. Amino acid sequence: CSVEGTGGIEQYF.

The rearrangement links TRBV4-2 to TRBJ2-1, with 11 nucleotides matching TRBD2. V was clipped by 4 bases and J by 9 bases; unmatched bases: 14. The CDR3 is 17 residues long. The V gene's germline CDR1 is LGHNA and CDR2 YNFKEQ. CDR3 loop: CASSPRPIAGGVGEQFF. For the CDR3, the DNA is TGTGCCAGCAGCCCGCGCCCTATAGCGGGGGGGGTGGGTGAGCAGTTCTTC.

The V call is TRBV18, the J call TRBJ1-1; D is perhaps TRBD1 (5 bases). Per the germline V gene, CDR1 is KGHSH and CDR2 is LQKENI. Trimming cost V 3 bases and J 1 base, with 18 bases left between them. This CDR3 has 17 residues. The CDR3 DNA is TGTGCCAGCTCACCGGGGCTTATTTCGTTGGCGAACACTGAAGCTTTCTTT. Translation gives CASSPGLISLANTEAFF.

The J gene is TRBJ2-3, the V gene TRBV6-5; 7 bases match TRBD1. Germline lookup yields CDR1 MNHEY and CDR2 SVGAGI. CDR3 length equals 15 residues. Unmatched junction bases numbered 6, after V lost 6 bases and J lost 0 bases. The CDR3 protein is CASRAGTDSTDTQYF. The CDR3 DNA is TGTGCCAGCAGGGCCGGGACAGATAGCACAGATACGCAGTATTTT.

The genes are TRBV5-1 and TRBJ2-1; D gene uncertain. This CDR3 comprises 14 residues. The germline V gene has CDR1 SGHRS and CDR2 YFSETQ. Deletions cut 1 base from V and 9 bases from J, with 14 bases between. The CDR3 sequence: CASSLLSGSGEQFF. The CDR3 DNA sequence: TGCGCCAGCAGCTTGCTAAGTGGGTCGGGTGAGCAGTTCTTC. Full variable domain (missing parts from reference TRBV5-1 and TRBJ2-1): KAGVTQTPRYLIKTRGQQVTLSCSPISGHRSVSWYQQTPGQGLQFLFEYFSETQRNKGNFPGRFSGRQFSNSRSEMNVSTLELGDSALYLCASSLLSGSGEQFFGPGTRLTVL.

The V call is TRBV7-2, the J call TRBJ1-5, with a possible D match to TRBD1 (5 bases). Per the germline V gene, CDR1 is SGHTA and CDR2 is FQGNSA. Trimming cost V 3 bases and J 8 bases, with 8 bases left between them. The CDR3 consists of 12 residues. CDR3 in amino acids: CASSLPGKPQHF. As DNA, the CDR3 is TGTGCCAGCAGCTTGCCAGGGAAGCCCCAGCATTTT. Supplemented by reference TRBV7-2 and TRBJ1-5, the full variable domain reads GAGVSQSPSNKVTEKGKDVELRCDPISGHTALYWYRQSLGQGLEFLIYFQGNSAPDKSGLPSDRFSAERTGGSVSTLTIQRTQQEDSAVYLCASSLPGKPQHFGDGTRLSIL.

The CDR3 loop is CASSEQGEFAGELFF. The DNA of the CDR3 is TGTGCCAGCAGTGAACAGGGAGAATTCGCCGGGGAGCTGTTTTTT. This chain joins TRBV13 and TRBJ2-2; weak D call: TRBD1 (6 bases). Germline V gene lookup returns CDR1 PRHDT and CDR2 FYEKMQ (reference sequence). CDR3 size: 15 residues. V was shortened by 6 bases and J by 6 bases, with 17 bases between the two germline ends.

With respect to this clone: One junction end disagrees with the germline gene, perhaps due to a read error. V and J are TRBV7-9 and TRBJ1-1; TRBD1 matches 7 bases. Looked up from germline, CDR1 is SEHNR and CDR2 is FQNEAQ (reference sequence). CDR3 length: 11 amino acids. CDR3 sequence reads: CSSSETGEAFF. As DNA, the CDR3 is TGTTCCAGCAGCGAGACAGGGGAAGCTTTCTTT.

This chain links TRBV11-2 with TRBJ2-7; 8 bases are shared with TRBD1. Germline assignment: CDR1 SGHAT and CDR2 FQNNGV. J gave up 5 bases and V 10 bases, and 13 bases lay outside the gene matches. CDR3 size: 14 residues. CDR3 in amino acids: CAIGSGTGLHEQYF. The CDR3 region has the DNA TGTGCCATAGGATCCGGGACAGGCCTCCACGAGCAGTACTTC.

The genes are TRBV5-6 and TRBJ1-6; 10 bases are a match to TRBD1. V was clipped by 4 bases and J by 7 bases; unmatched bases: 2. The germline V gene encodes CDR1 SGHDT and CDR2 YYEEEE. This CDR3 is built from 14 residues. CDR3 region: CASSVGQGNSPLHF. The CDR3, as DNA: TGTGCCAGCAGCGTGGGACAGGGGAATTCACCCCTCCACTTT.

The chain joins TRBV9 to TRBJ1-3, with TRBD1 matching 7 bases. There are 16 residues in the CDR3. Germline V gene data show CDR1 as SGDLS and CDR2 as YYNGEE. The V segment lost 2 bases and the J segment 2 bases; nucleotides outside the gene matches: 7. The CDR3 loop reads CASSVTTGPAGNTIYF. The CDR3, as DNA: TGTGCCAGCAGCGTCACGACAGGGCCCGCTGGAAACACCATATATTTT. Filled out from reference TRBV9 and TRBJ1-3, the complete variable domain reads DSGVTQTPKHLITATGQRVTLRCSPRSGDLSVYWYQQSLDQGLQFLIQYYNGEERAKGNILERFSAQQFPDLHSELNLSSLELGDSALYFCASSVTTGPAGNTIYFGEGSWLTVV.